This paragraph reports one T cell receptor (beta chain). Its target is unknown. V was trimmed by 5 bases and J by 5 bases, leaving 12 bases between them. This CDR3 is built from 13 residues. Germline V gene lookup returns CDR1 SEHNR and CDR2 FQNEAQ (reference sequence). The entry originates in a study of CD8+ T cells in alopecia areata. Points from the study as a whole: There was only one nonresponder, so it was unclear how baseline CD8+ expansion relates to response. Higher clonality was seen in lesional scalp than in normal scalp, especially in alopecia totalis/universalis.

Treatment meaning: oral pan-JAK inhibitor, 5-10 mg twice daily. Collection of lesional scalp punch biopsies and peripheral blood was performed in alopecia areata patients. PBMC-derived CD4+ and CD8+ T cells were sorted. RNA extraction was followed by reverse transcription into cDNA, which acted as the sequencing template. Assay used: immunoSEQ multiplex PCR; TCRdb lists only in-frame clones, some missing. The sample includes 200,000 to 250,000 clones, more than 30% of them seen just once. The clonotype originates from a human donor with alopecia areata. This chain links TRBV7-9 with TRBJ1-2; D is unclear. The specimen was CD4+ T cells sorted from blood, collected between weeks 30 and 35, from a patient treated with tofacitinib. This CDR3 is CASSPGPGYGYTF. CDR3 nucleotides: TGTGCCAGCAGCCCGGGCCCCGGGTATGGCTACACCTTC.